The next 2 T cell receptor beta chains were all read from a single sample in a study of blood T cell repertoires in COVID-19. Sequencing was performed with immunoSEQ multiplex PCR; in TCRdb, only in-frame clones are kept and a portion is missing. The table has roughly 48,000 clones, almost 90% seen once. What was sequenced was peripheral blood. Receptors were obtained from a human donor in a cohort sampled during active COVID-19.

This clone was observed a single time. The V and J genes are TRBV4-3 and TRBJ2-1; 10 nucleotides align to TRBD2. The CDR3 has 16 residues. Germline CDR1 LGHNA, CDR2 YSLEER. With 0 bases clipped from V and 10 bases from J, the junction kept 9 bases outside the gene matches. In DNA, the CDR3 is TGCGCCAGCAGCCAAGATAGGCTAGCGGGGGTTGGGGAGCAGTTCTTC. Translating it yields CASSQDRLAGVGEQFF.

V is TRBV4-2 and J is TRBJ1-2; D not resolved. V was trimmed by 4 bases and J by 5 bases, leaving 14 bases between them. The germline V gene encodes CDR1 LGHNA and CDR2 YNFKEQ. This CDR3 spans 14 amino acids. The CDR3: CASSPGAAGYGYTF. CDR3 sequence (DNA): TGTGCCAGCAGCCCCGGAGCGGCGGGGTATGGCTACACCTTC.